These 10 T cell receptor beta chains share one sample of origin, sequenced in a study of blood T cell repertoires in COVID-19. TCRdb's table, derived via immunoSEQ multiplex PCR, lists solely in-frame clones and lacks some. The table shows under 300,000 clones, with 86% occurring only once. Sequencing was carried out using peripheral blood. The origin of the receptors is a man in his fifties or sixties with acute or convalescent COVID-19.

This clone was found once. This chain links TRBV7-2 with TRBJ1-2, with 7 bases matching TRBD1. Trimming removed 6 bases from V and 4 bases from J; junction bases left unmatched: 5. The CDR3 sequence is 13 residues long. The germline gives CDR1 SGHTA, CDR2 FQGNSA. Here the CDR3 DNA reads TGTGCCAGCAGTAAGGGACAGCCCTATGGCTACACCTTC. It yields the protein CASSKGQPYGYTF.

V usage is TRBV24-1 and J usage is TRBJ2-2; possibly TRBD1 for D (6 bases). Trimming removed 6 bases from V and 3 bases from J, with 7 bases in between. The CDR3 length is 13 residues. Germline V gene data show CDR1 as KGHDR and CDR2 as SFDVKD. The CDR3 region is CATSKGDTGELFF. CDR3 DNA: TGTGCCACCAGTAAGGGGGACACCGGGGAGCTGTTTTTT.

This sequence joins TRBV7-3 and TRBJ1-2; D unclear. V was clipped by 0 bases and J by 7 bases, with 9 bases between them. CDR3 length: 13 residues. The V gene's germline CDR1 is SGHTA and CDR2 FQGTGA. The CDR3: CASSLTIYSGYTF. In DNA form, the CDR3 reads TGTGCCAGCAGCTTAACGATCTATTCTGGCTACACCTTC.

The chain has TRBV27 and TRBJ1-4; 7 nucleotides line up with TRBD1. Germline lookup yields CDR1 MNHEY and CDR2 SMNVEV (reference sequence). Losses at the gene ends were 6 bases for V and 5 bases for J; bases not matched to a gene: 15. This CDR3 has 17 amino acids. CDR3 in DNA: TGTGCCAGCAGCCCTCTCCGAACCGGGACAGAGAATGAAAAACTGTTTTTT. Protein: CASSPLRTGTENEKLFF.

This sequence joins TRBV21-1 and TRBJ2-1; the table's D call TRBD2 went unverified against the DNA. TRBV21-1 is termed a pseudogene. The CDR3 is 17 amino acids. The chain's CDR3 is CASSRTSGRSSYNEQFF. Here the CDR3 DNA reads TGTGCCAGCAGCCGGACTAGCGGGAGGAGCTCCTACAATGAGCAGTTCTTC.

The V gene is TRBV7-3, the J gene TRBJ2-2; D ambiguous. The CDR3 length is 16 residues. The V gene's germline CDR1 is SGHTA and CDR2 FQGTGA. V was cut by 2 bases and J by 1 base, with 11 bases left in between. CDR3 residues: CASSLLSSVNTGELFF. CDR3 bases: TGTGCCAGCAGCTTACTTAGTTCTGTGAACACCGGGGAGCTGTTTTTT.

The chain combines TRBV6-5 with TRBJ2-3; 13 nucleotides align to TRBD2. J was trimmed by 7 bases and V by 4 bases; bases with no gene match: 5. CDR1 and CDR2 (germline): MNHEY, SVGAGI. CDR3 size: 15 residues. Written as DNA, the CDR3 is TGTGCCAGCAGTTCCACTAGCGGGAGGGCTAATACGCAGTATTTT. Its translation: CASSSTSGRANTQYF.

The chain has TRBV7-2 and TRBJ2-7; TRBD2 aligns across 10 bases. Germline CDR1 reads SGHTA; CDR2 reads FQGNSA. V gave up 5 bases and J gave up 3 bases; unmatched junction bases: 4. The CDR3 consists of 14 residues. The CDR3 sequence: CASSPVAGGYEQYF. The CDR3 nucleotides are TGTGCCAGCAGCCCGGTAGCGGGAGGCTACGAGCAGTACTTC.

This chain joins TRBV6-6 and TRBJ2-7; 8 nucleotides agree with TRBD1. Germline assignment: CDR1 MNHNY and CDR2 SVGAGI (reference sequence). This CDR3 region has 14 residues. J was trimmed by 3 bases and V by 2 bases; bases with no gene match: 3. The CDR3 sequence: CASSYDRGVYEQYF. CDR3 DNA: TGTGCCAGCAGTTACGACAGGGGCGTCTACGAGCAGTACTTC.

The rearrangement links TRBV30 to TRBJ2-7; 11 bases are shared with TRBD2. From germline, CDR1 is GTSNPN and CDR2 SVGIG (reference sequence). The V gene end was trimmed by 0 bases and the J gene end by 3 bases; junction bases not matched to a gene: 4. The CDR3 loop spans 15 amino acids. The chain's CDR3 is CAWSVRLAGNYEQYF. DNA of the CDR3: TGTGCCTGGAGTGTAAGACTAGCGGGAAACTACGAGCAGTACTTC.